This is a list of T cell receptor beta chains from one sample in a study of post-analysis software for immune sequencing data. TCRdb independently ran MiXCR on the PCR reads; one entry per CDR3 protein. The data contain roughly 730,000 distinct CDR3 sequences, roughly 27% of them seen just once; the ten biggest clones take up 0.56%. Sequencing was performed on blood. Receptor source: a girl between 5 and 17 years old with multiple sclerosis. CDR3s include the opening cysteine and the closing phenylalanine or tryptophan. D genes are given only for firm matches. Size is stated for part of the rows, as once, few or many counts, or as a class when the clone is expanded.

clone_size j_call cdr3_length v_call d_call cdr3_aa cdr3_nt
. TRBJ1-5 15 TRBV6-1 TRBD1 CASSEARQGFQPQHF TGTGCCAGCAGTGAAGCAAGACAGGGGTTCCAGCCCCAGCATTTT
. TRBJ1-2 14 TRBV20-1 TRBD1 CSAIGQGLTFGYTF TGCAGTGCGATAGGACAGGGTCTGACTTTTGGCTACACCTTC
few TRBJ2-7 18 TRBV7-9 TRBD1 CASSPGLGQGEGSYEQYF TGTGCCAGCAGCCCAGGACTTGGACAGGGTGAGGGTTCCTACGAGCAGTACTTC
few TRBJ2-7 13 TRBV20-1 TRBD1 CSATPDRVNEQYF TGCAGTGCCACTCCGGACAGGGTCAACGAGCAGTACTTC
. TRBJ1-1 14 TRBV9 . CASSAKWGNTEAFF TGTGCCAGCAGCGCCAAGTGGGGGAACACTGAAGCTTTCTTT
few TRBJ2-7 13 TRBV27 . CATSLGAGYEQYF TGTGCCACGTCCCTCGGGGCAGGCTACGAGCAGTACTTC
many TRBJ2-1 15 TRBV7-6 . CASSSGSGAYNEQFF TGTGCCAGCAGCTCTGGTAGCGGAGCCTACAATGAGCAGTTCTTC
. TRBJ2-5 13 TRBV20-1 . CSASEPSRETQYF TGCAGTGCTAGTGAACCAAGTAGGGAGACCCAGTACTTC
few TRBJ1-5 13 TRBV24-1 . CATSEWGNQPQHF TGTGCCACCAGTGAGTGGGGGAATCAGCCCCAGCATTTT
. TRBJ2-7 15 TRBV9 TRBD1 CASSVGAQGASEQYF TGTGCCAGCAGCGTAGGAGCCCAGGGGGCCTCCGAGCAGTACTTC
few TRBJ1-1 13 TRBV6-5 . CASSYPGVTEAFF TGTGCCAGCAGTTACCCAGGGGTCACTGAAGCTTTCTTT
. TRBJ2-7 17 TRBV6-5 TRBD2 CASSYSSWGLAGYEQYF TGTGCCAGCAGTTACTCGTCCTGGGGACTAGCGGGTTACGAGCAGTACTTC
. TRBJ2-1 13 TRBV2 . CASRAGPYNEQFF TGTGCCAGCAGGGCGGGACCCTACAATGAGCAGTTCTTC
few TRBJ2-7 15 TRBV6-5 TRBD2 CASRKRGGISYEQYF TGTGCCAGCAGGAAACGGGGGGGGATCTCCTACGAGCAGTACTTC
. TRBJ2-2 16 TRBV27 TRBD2 CASSPPGLTNRLELFF TGTGCCAGCAGTCCCCCGGGACTAACTAACCGGTTGGAGCTGTTTTTT
. TRBJ1-1 12 TRBV9 . CASGRLAPEAFF TGTGCCAGCGGACGACTGGCCCCCGAAGCTTTCTTT
many TRBJ2-1 15 TRBV7-9 TRBD2 CASSRGLAGVNEQFF TGTGCCAGCAGCCGGGGACTAGCGGGAGTAAATGAGCAGTTCTTC
. TRBJ1-5 14 TRBV10-3 . CAISAVGGRGPQHF TGTGCCATCAGTGCCGTGGGGGGGCGAGGGCCCCAGCATTTT
few TRBJ1-6 17 TRBV9 TRBD1 CASSPEGGQLHNSPLHF TGTGCCAGCAGCCCCGAAGGGGGACAGCTCCATAATTCACCCCTCCACTTT
once TRBJ2-1 15 TRBV7-9 TRBD1 CASSIPGTGSGEQFF TGTGCCAGCAGCATCCCCGGGACAGGGTCGGGGGAGCAGTTCTTC
. TRBJ1-4 15 TRBV20-1 TRBD1 CSARRTGTGGEKLFF TGCAGTGCTAGACGGACCGGGACAGGGGGAGAAAAACTGTTTTTT
few TRBJ1-2 14 TRBV7-9 . CASSLGTTNYGYTF TGTGCCAGCAGTCTGGGAACAACTAACTATGGCTACACCTTC
. TRBJ1-2 13 TRBV20-1 . CSAREHGNYGYTF TGCAGTGCTAGGGAACACGGAAACTATGGCTACACCTTC
few TRBJ2-3 14 TRBV18 . CASSPEQRTDTQYF TGTGCCAGCTCACCGGAACAGAGGACAGATACGCAGTATTTT
once TRBJ1-1 18 TRBV10-3 TRBD1 CAISESWGTGDGLTEAFF TGTGCCATCAGTGAGTCGTGGGGGACAGGGGATGGGTTGACTGAAGCTTTCTTT
once TRBJ2-3 15 TRBV15 . CATSRELGDGDTRYF TGTGCCACCAGCAGAGAGTTGGGCGACGGGGATACGCGGTATTTT
few TRBJ1-5 19 TRBV5-7 . CASSLTSRGPEAWNQPQHF TGTGCCAGCAGCTTAACCTCCCGGGGGCCGGAAGCGTGGAATCAGCCCCAGCATTTT
. TRBJ1-5 16 TRBV27 . CASSPTIGAGVQPQHF TGTGCCAGCAGTCCCACTATCGGGGCGGGGGTCCAGCCCCAGCATTTT
few TRBJ1-2 18 TRBV5-1 TRBD1 CASSLGPVRTGSNYGYTF TGCGCCAGCAGCTTGGGCCCTGTCCGGACAGGCTCTAACTATGGCTACACCTTC
. TRBJ2-3 18 TRBV28 TRBD2 CASSLGSGGLAIPDTQYF TGTGCCAGCAGTTTGGGTTCTGGTGGACTAGCGATTCCAGATACGCAGTATTTT
. TRBJ2-3 15 TRBV20-1 . CSARRYPATTDTQYF TGCAGTGCCCGAAGGTACCCCGCGACCACAGATACGCAGTATTTT
. TRBJ2-7 16 TRBV7-2 . CASSLTNPLAPYEQYF TGTGCCAGCAGTTTAACTAACCCTCTAGCGCCTTACGAGCAGTACTTC
. TRBJ1-1 13 TRBV5-1 . CASSRVENTEAFF TGCGCCAGCAGTAGGGTGGAGAACACTGAAGCTTTCTTT
. TRBJ2-1 19 TRBV28 TRBD2 CASSPVGGKRGGSLNEQFF TGTGCCAGCAGCCCCGTGGGGGGAAAGCGGGGGGGCAGCTTGAATGAGCAGTTCTTC
. TRBJ2-5 11 TRBV2 . CASTEVETQYF TGTGCCAGCACAGAGGTAGAGACCCAGTACTTC
once TRBJ1-6 13 TRBV21-1 . CASSPSPGAPLHF TGTGCCAGCAGCCCAAGCCCTGGTGCACCCCTCCACTTT
few TRBJ2-1 20 TRBV20-1 TRBD2 CSARPTRDSGTSFSYNEQFF TGCAGTGCTAGGCCTACCCGGGACAGCGGGACTAGCTTCTCCTACAATGAGCAGTTCTTC
few TRBJ2-3 12 TRBV20-1 . CSASPRESAQYF TGCAGTGCTAGTCCCCGGGAGTCTGCGCAGTATTTT
. TRBJ2-7 13 TRBV20-1 . CSAAQVNSYEQYF TGCAGTGCTGCACAGGTCAACTCCTACGAGCAGTACTTC
. TRBJ2-7 15 TRBV20-1 TRBD2 CSASRLAGVLGEQYF TGCAGTGCTAGTAGACTAGCGGGAGTTCTGGGCGAGCAGTACTTC